The rows below give T cell receptor beta chains drawn from one sample of a study of T cell responses to AZD1222 COVID-19 vaccine. The method was immunoSEQ multiplex PCR; TCRdb's version includes in-frame clones alone and lacks a portion of them. The sample has about 180,000 clones; roughly nine tenths are singletons. Material: peripheral blood, obtained on day 0 of AZD1222 vaccination. These receptor sequences come from an adult in good health. Each CDR3 is given with its conserved first and last residue. The D gene is left open where the match is weak. Size is omitted from some rows. Given values are once, few, many or a class for expanded clones.

d_call,clone_size,j_call,v_call,cdr3_nt,cdr3_aa
-,-,TRBJ1-5,TRBV6-1,TGTGCCAGCAGTGAGGAGGGCCTGGGTCAGCCCCAGCATTTT,CASSEEGLGQPQHF
TRBD2,-,TRBJ2-2,TRBV5-4,TGTGCCAGCAGCTTTGGACTAGCGGGGTCCACCGGGGAGCTGTTTTTT,CASSFGLAGSTGELFF
-,-,TRBJ2-7,TRBV29-1,TGCAGCGTTGTCCCCCCCCTGGAGAGGGGCGAGCAGTACTTC,CSVVPPLERGEQYF
-,-,TRBJ2-1,TRBV28,TGTGCCAGCAGCCCTATCCTGCCCTACAATGAGCAGTTCTTC,CASSPILPYNEQFF
-,-,TRBJ2-1,TRBV9,TGTGCCAGCACTCTGGGGGAAACTTACAATGAGCAGTTCTTC,CASTLGETYNEQFF
-,-,TRBJ2-1,TRBV7-3,TGTGCCAGCAGCTTAAACGTGGCCTTAGGAGAGCAGTTCTTC,CASSLNVALGEQFF
-,-,TRBJ1-1,TRBV6-5,TGTGCCAGCACCTCGCGTAACTCTGAAGCTTTCTTT,CASTSRNSEAFF
TRBD1,-,TRBJ1-2,TRBV7-9,TGTGCCAGCAGTTATACAGGGGCGGATGGCTACACCTTC,CASSYTGADGYTF
-,-,TRBJ1-1,TRBV28,TGTGCCAGCAGTCCTAACAGGGTAGTCCTCACTGAAGCTTTCTTT,CASSPNRVVLTEAFF
TRBD2,once,TRBJ2-1,TRBV4-3,TGCGCCAGCAGCCAGATACTAGCGGGTCGGGGCTCCTACAATGAGCAGTTCTTC,CASSQILAGRGSYNEQFF
-,-,TRBJ2-3,TRBV6-5,TGTGCCAGCAGTCAATCGGGCCTAGGGGAGGATACGCAGTATTTT,CASSQSGLGEDTQYF
-,-,TRBJ1-3,TRBV10-3,TGTGCCATCAGTGAGTCGATGGTCTCTGGAAACACCATATATTTT,CAISESMVSGNTIYF
-,-,TRBJ1-5,TRBV4-3,TGCGCCAGCAGCCAAGATCTTGAAGCATCCAGCCGGGAGCCCCAGCATTTT,CASSQDLEASSREPQHF
-,-,TRBJ1-5,TRBV19,TGTGCCAGTAGTATAGAGGTTAGCAATCAGCCCCAGCATTTT,CASSIEVSNQPQHF
-,-,TRBJ1-5,TRBV4-3,TGCGCCAGCAGCCAAGATGCGGGGGGCCATAATCAGCCCCAGCATTTT,CASSQDAGGHNQPQHF
-,-,TRBJ1-1,TRBV30,TGTGCCTGGAGTAAGGGTATGAACACTGAAGCTTTCTTT,CAWSKGMNTEAFF
TRBD1,-,TRBJ2-1,TRBV6-5,TGTGCCAGCAGTCGCCCGGGACAGGGGGTCGATGAGCAGTTCTTC,CASSRPGQGVDEQFF
-,-,TRBJ1-1,TRBV12-3/TRBV12-4,TGTGCCAGCAGTCCAGGGTGGACTGAAGCTTTCTTT,CASSPGWTEAFF
-,once,TRBJ1-5,TRBV7-2,TGTGCCAGCAGCTTAGGACCAGGCAATCAGCCCCAGCATTTT,CASSLGPGNQPQHF
TRBD2,-,TRBJ2-5,TRBV29-1,TGCAGCGTTGACCTAGCGGGAGGGGAGACCCAGTACTTC,CSVDLAGGETQYF
-,-,TRBJ1-2,TRBV29-1,TGCAGCGTTGTTGAGGAGGGAGGCTACACCTTC,CSVVEEGGYTF
TRBD2,-,TRBJ2-7,TRBV5-5,TGTGCCAGCAGCCGGGTTCTGACTAGCGGGGGGATGAGCTCCTACGAGCAGTACTTC,CASSRVLTSGGMSSYEQYF
-,-,TRBJ1-3,TRBV14,TGTGCCAGCAGCCCCGGGGGGTTCTCTGGAAACACCATATATTTT,CASSPGGFSGNTIYF
-,-,TRBJ1-1,TRBV27,TGTGCCAGCAGTTCGCGCTCCCAGAACACTGAAGCTTTCTTT,CASSSRSQNTEAFF
-,-,TRBJ1-1,TRBV25-1,TGTGCCAGCAGTGAATATCAGTACACTGAAGCTTTCTTT,CASSEYQYTEAFF
-,-,TRBJ1-2,TRBV5-6,TGTGCCAGCAGCGCCTTCAGGCGGAACTATGGCTACACCTTC,CASSAFRRNYGYTF
TRBD2,-,TRBJ2-1,TRBV29-1,TGCAGCTGGCGCGAGCGGGAGGGCCGTGGTGAGCAGTTCTTC,CSWREREGRGEQFF
TRBD1,-,TRBJ2-7,TRBV10-3,TGTGCCATCAGTGAGCCAGGACAGGGGGCTACGTACGAGCAGTACTTC,CAISEPGQGATYEQYF
-,-,TRBJ2-3,TRBV28,TGTGCCAGCAGAGAAGGGGGGTCCACAGATACGCAGTATTTT,CASREGGSTDTQYF
-,-,TRBJ1-4,TRBV7-9,TGTGCCAGCAGCCTGGACAGTAATGAAAAACTGTTTTTT,CASSLDSNEKLFF
-,-,TRBJ1-2,TRBV6-4,TGTGCCAGCAGTGTTTCGGGTCAGAACTATGGCTACACCTTC,CASSVSGQNYGYTF
-,once,TRBJ2-3,TRBV30,TGTGCCTGGAGTGTATCGAGAGTTCTAGATACGCAGTATTTT,CAWSVSRVLDTQYF
TRBD2,-,TRBJ2-1,TRBV4-3,TGCGCCAGCAGCCAAGTCAGGCTGATAGCGGGAGTATACAATGAGCAGTTCTTC,CASSQVRLIAGVYNEQFF
TRBD1,-,TRBJ1-4,TRBV6-6,TGTGCCAGCAGAAACGGGCAGGGGGACGGGAGTGAAAAACTGTTTTTT,CASRNGQGDGSEKLFF
TRBD1,-,TRBJ1-5,TRBV28,TGTGCCAGCAGTATTACAGGGGGCGTCCAGCCCCAGCATTTT,CASSITGGVQPQHF
-,-,TRBJ2-7,TRBV6-6,TGTGCCAGCACGACGCGAGGGGTCGACGAGCAGTACTTC,CASTTRGVDEQYF
TRBD1,-,TRBJ1-1,TRBV28,TGTGCCAGCAGTACCGGGACAGGGGGGTGGAACACTGAAGCTTTCTTT,CASSTGTGGWNTEAFF
-,-,TRBJ1-1,TRBV7-9,TGTGCCAGCAGCTTGAGATCTATGAACACTGAAGCTTTCTTT,CASSLRSMNTEAFF
TRBD1,-,TRBJ1-3,TRBV7-2,TGTGCCAGCAGCTTAACAGGGGCTGGAAACACCATATATTTT,CASSLTGAGNTIYF
-,-,TRBJ2-7,TRBV7-9,TGTGCCAGCAGCTCCCGGGACTTCGTCTCCTACGAGCAGTACTTC,CASSSRDFVSYEQYF